This T cell receptor beta chain was sequenced for a study of radiation and T cells in renal cell carcinoma. Study findings and constraints: In blood, top tumor clones expanded by 2 weeks, shrinking by 4.

The sample's time point: baseline pretreatment blood. Documented treatment: 15 Gy SBRT to primary tumor, nephrectomy 4 weeks later. Profiling relied on immunoSEQ multiplex PCR, and the TCRdb table lists in-frame clones only, not all of them. The data hold tens of thousands of clones, with over 70% observed a single time. Concerning this clone: The antigen is undetermined.

With 0 bases removed from V and 6 bases from J, the gap between germline ends came to 14 bases. From germline, CDR1 is ENHRY and CDR2 SYGVKD. The CDR3 extends over 15 amino acids. The chain uses TRBV10-3 and TRBJ1-2; D is undetermined. The receptor was isolated from a man aged 55-75 years with renal cell carcinoma. This sample comprised blood, obtained from a patient whose treatment included radiotherapy and nephrectomy. The CDR3 reads CAISESGRPNNGYTF. The CDR3 DNA is TGTGCCATCAGTGAGTCGGGGAGGCCCAACAATGGCTACACCTTC.